The entry that follows covers one T cell receptor (beta chain) sequence. Its specificity is not known. CDR1 and CDR2 from the germline V gene are MNHNY and SVGAGI (reference sequence). The CDR3 contains 14 residues. Trimming at V came to 2 bases and at J to 6 bases, leaving 5 bases not matched to a gene. The data originate from a study of radiotherapy plus CTLA-4 blockade in lung cancer. Turning to the study itself: Of the patients, more than 15% showed objective responses and about 30% attained disease control.

CTLA-4 blockade with ipilimumab, together with focal radiation, was given to patients with chemo-refractory metastatic non-small-cell lung cancer. Assay used: immunoSEQ multiplex PCR; TCRdb lists only in-frame clones, some missing. The sample carries tens of thousands of clones, around nine tenths recorded once. Broader study findings: Once radiotherapy plus ipilimumab had been given, TCR clones derived from tumor expanded in blood. Response was reportedly best predicted by early blood T cell clone dynamics, with interferon-beta.

The specimen was peripheral blood, collected from a patient treated with radiotherapy plus ipilimumab. The receptor was isolated from a human donor with non-small cell lung cancer that progressed on radiotherapy plus ipilimumab. The chain carries TRBV6-6 and TRBJ2-3; TRBD2 aligns across 7 bases. Here the CDR3 reads CASSYGLDWDTQYF. DNA of the CDR3: TGTGCCAGCAGTTACGGACTAGACTGGGATACGCAGTATTTT.